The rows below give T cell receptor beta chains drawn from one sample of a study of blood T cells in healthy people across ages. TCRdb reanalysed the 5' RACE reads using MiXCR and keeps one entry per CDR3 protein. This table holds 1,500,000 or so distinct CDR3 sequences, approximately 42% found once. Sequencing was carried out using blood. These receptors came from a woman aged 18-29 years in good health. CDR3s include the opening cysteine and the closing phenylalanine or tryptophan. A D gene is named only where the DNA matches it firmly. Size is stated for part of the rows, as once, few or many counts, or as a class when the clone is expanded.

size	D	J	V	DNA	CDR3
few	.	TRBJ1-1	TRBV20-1	TGCAGTGCAAGGGACGTCCGTACAACTGAAGCTTTCTTT	CSARDVRTTEAFF
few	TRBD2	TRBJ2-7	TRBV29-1	TGCAGCGTTGCCCCCCGACTAGCGCCAACCTACGAGCAGTACTTC	CSVAPRLAPTYEQYF
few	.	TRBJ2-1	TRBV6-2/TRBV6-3	TGTGCCAGCAGGGGGCGGGTGACCTACAATGAGCAGTTCTTC	CASRGRVTYNEQFF
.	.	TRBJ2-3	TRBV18	TGTGCCAGCTCAACCTACGGGGAAAGCACAGATACGCAGTATTTT	CASSTYGESTDTQYF
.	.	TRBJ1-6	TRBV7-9	TGTGCCAGCAGTTACAGGGACGGATATTCACCCCTCCACTTT	CASSYRDGYSPLHF
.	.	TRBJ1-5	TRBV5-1	TGCGCCAGCAGCTTGGCGGTCGGGGATCAGCCCCAGCATTTT	CASSLAVGDQPQHF
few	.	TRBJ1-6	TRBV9	TGTGCCAGCAAGGCGACAGGAGCCTCACCCCTCCACTTT	CASKATGASPLHF
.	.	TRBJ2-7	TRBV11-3	TGTGCCAGCAGCTTAGATTGGGTTTCCGAGCAGTACTTC	CASSLDWVSEQYF
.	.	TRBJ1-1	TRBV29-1	TGCAGCGTTGAAGTACAGGCGGTTTACACTGAAGCTTTCTTT	CSVEVQAVYTEAFF
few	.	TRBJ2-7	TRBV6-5	TGTGCCAGCAGTTACTCTGGGACAAGACCTTACGAGCAGTACTTC	CASSYSGTRPYEQYF
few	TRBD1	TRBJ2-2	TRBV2	TGTGCCAGCAAGGGACAGGAGACCGGGGAGCTGTTTTTT	CASKGQETGELFF
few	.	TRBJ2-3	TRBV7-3	TGTGCCAGCAGCCCTGTTGCGGGGAGCACAGATACGCAGTATTTT	CASSPVAGSTDTQYF
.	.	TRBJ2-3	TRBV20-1	TGCAGTGCTAGAATACTCTCGGGGTCTAACACAGATACGCAGTATTTT	CSARILSGSNTDTQYF
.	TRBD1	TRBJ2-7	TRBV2	TGTGCCAGCAGTGCGGGACAGGGTAGACTCGGCGAGCAGTACTTC	CASSAGQGRLGEQYF
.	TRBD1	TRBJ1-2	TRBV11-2	TGTGCCAGCAGCTTAGGAACAGGGGACGGCGGCTACACCTTC	CASSLGTGDGGYTF
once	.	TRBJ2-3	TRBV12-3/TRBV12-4	TGTGCCAGCAGTTTAGTGGCCCGTGGGGATACGCAGTATTTT	CASSLVARGDTQYF
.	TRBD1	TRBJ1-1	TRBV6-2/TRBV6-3	TGTGCCAGCAGGAGACAGGGTTGGACTGAAGCTTTCTTT	CASRRQGWTEAFF
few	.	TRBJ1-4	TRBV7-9	TGTGCCAGCAGGGTGGGAGTGATCGGAACGACTAATGAAAAACTGTTTTTT	CASRVGVIGTTNEKLFF
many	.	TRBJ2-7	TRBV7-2	TGTGCCAGCAGCTTAGGGGACGGATACTACGAGCAGTACTTC	CASSLGDGYYEQYF
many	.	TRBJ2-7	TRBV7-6	TGTGCCAGCAGCTCTCTGGGGAGCTCCTACGAGCAGTACTTC	CASSSLGSSYEQYF
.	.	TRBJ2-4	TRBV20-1	TGCAGTGCTAGAGTAAGGGAAAACCAAAACATTCAGTACTTC	CSARVRENQNIQYF
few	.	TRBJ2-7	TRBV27	TGTGCCAGCAGTTCGACGGGAATAGAGCAGTACTTC	CASSSTGIEQYF
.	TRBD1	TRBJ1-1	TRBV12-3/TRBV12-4	TGTGCCAGCAGCGATACAGGGGATCTCGACACTGAAGCTTTCTTT	CASSDTGDLDTEAFF
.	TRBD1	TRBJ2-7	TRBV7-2	TGTGCCAGCAGATTGCCCGGGACAGAAAGCTACGAGCAGTACTTC	CASRLPGTESYEQYF
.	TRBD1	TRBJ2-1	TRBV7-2	TGTGCCAGCAGCTCAACAGGGGGCCTCTACAATGAGCAGTTCTTC	CASSSTGGLYNEQFF
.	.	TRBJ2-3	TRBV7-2	TGTGCCAGCAGCCCCGGGGACTCCTACACAGATACGCAGTATTTT	CASSPGDSYTDTQYF
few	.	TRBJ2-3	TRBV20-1	TGCAGTGCTGGTGGACAGTCGTATACGCAGTATTTT	CSAGGQSYTQYF
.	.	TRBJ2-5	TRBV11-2	TGTGCCAGCAGCTTATCTTCCATTGAGACCCAGTACTTC	CASSLSSIETQYF
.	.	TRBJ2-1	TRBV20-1	TGCAGTGCTGCCGGGGGTTCCGGGAGCTCCTACAATGAGCAGTTCTTC	CSAAGGSGSSYNEQFF
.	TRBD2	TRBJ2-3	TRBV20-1	TGCAGTGCTAGGCTGATCGGCGCGGGAGTGCCCACAGATACGCAGTATTTT	CSARLIGAGVPTDTQYF
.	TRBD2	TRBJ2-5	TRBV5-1	TGCGCCAGCAGCTCCGGACTAGCTTCGACCCAGTACTTC	CASSSGLASTQYF
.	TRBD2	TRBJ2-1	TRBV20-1	TGCAGTGCTAGCGACTGGATGGGGGGGGTTGACGATGAGCAGTTCTTC	CSASDWMGGVDDEQFF
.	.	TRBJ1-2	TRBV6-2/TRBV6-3	TGTGCCAGCAGTTACTCGACTAGAGGGATACGTTCCTATGGCTACACCTTC	CASSYSTRGIRSYGYTF
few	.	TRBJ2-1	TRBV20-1	TGCAGTGCTAGTAAGCTAGCACGCTACAATGAGCAGTTCTTC	CSASKLARYNEQFF
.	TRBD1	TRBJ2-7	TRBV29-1	TGCAGCGCCTTTAAAACCAGGGGGAGCGAGCAGTACTTC	CSAFKTRGSEQYF
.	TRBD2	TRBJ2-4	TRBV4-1	TGCGCCAGCAGCCGCCTAGCGGGAGCACTTGGGGCCAAAAACATTCAGTACTTC	CASSRLAGALGAKNIQYF
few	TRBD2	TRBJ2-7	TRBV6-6	TGTGCCAGCAGTTACCCTGGGACTAGCGGGCACGAGCAGTACTTC	CASSYPGTSGHEQYF
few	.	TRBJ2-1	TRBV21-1	TGTGCCAGCAGCTGCTACCGGGACAGCTCCTACAATGAGCAGTTCTTC	CASSCYRDSSYNEQFF
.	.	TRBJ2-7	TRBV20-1	TGCAGTGCTGGCCCAGCGGGTTTAGACTACGAGCAGTACTTC	CSAGPAGLDYEQYF
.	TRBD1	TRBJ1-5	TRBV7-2	TGTGCCAGCAGCTCCCAAGGACAGGTTGGCAATCAGCCCCAGCATTTT	CASSSQGQVGNQPQHF
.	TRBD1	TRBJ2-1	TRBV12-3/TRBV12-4	TGTGCCAGCAGTAAACGACAGGGGTGGTCCTACAATGAGCAGTTCTTC	CASSKRQGWSYNEQFF
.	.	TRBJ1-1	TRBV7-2	TGTGCCAGCAGCTCATACACGAACACTGAAGCTTTCTTT	CASSSYTNTEAFF
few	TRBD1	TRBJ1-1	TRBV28	TGTGCCAGCCCGGACAGGGTAGGGCGGGAGAACACTGAAGCTTTCTTT	CASPDRVGRENTEAFF
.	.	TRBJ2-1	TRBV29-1	TGCAGCGTTGATCCTTCCGGGACACAGGCGTTCTTC	CSVDPSGTQAFF
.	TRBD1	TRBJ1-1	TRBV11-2	TGTGCCAGCAGCTTTATGGGACAGGGTGGCACTGAAGCTTTCTTT	CASSFMGQGGTEAFF